One and the same sample provided the 10 T cell receptor beta chains below, sequenced in a study of blood T cell repertoires in COVID-19. The protocol was immunoSEQ multiplex PCR, while the TCRdb copy is restricted to in-frame clones and leaves out a portion. Altogether about 11,000 clones are present, 88% being singletons, with the ten largest covering roughly 9.7%. The sequencing input was peripheral blood. Receptors were obtained from a human donor in a cohort sampled during active COVID-19.

The chain recombines TRBV27 with TRBJ2-7, with TRBD2 matching over 11 bases. Per germline, CDR1 MNHEY and CDR2 SMNVEV (reference sequence). V dropped 7 bases and J dropped 5; count of bases not matched to a gene: 7. The CDR3 is 14 residues long. In DNA form, the CDR3 reads TGTGCCAGCACCTCACTAGCGGGGGTGGACGAGCAGTACTTC. Translated: CASTSLAGVDEQYF.

The chain has TRBV19 and TRBJ2-5; 10 positions match TRBD1. The length of the CDR3 is 14 residues. The V segment lost 5 bases and the J segment 9 bases; nucleotides outside the gene matches: 9. Germline loops: CDR1 LNHDA, CDR2 SQIVND (reference sequence). CDR3 coding DNA: TGTGCCAGTAGTTCCGGGACAGGGGCCTCGTCCCAGTACTTC. Amino acid sequence: CASSSGTGASSQYF.

The chain employs TRBV27 and TRBJ2-1, with 12 nucleotides matching TRBD2. Germline V gene data show CDR1 as MNHEY and CDR2 as SMNVEV (reference sequence). The CDR3 has 21 residues. J lost 7 bases, V lost 2 bases, and 21 bases had no gene match. The CDR3 DNA follows: TGTGCCAGCAGTTTAGGTTTCGTCGGTAGTTTCACTAGCGGGGGGCGTAATGAGCAGTTCTTC. Protein: CASSLGFVGSFTSGGRNEQFF.

The chain employs TRBV10-2 and TRBJ1-5; 7 bases fit TRBD1. This CDR3 region has 14 residues. V shed 6 bases and J 2 bases; nucleotides not matched to a gene: 4. Germline CDR1 WSHSY, CDR2 SAAADI. CDR3 amino acids: CASRRGRGNQPQHF. In DNA, the CDR3 is TGCGCCAGCAGGAGGGGGCGAGGCAATCAGCCCCAGCATTTT.

The V and J genes are TRBV7-6 and TRBJ2-7, with D perhaps TRBD2 (5 bases). The CDR3 is 15 amino acids. V lost 2 bases and J lost 0, with 11 bases in between. Germline V gene sequence: CDR1 SGHVS, CDR2 FNYEAQ. CDR3 nucleotides: TGTGCCAGCAGCTTATTGATGGGGAGCTCCTACGAGCAGTACTTC. Translated, it gives CASSLLMGSSYEQYF.

The chain carries TRBV5-6 and TRBJ1-1; no firm D call. Germline CDR1 SGHDT, CDR2 YYEEEE. The CDR3 length is 12 residues. Deletions cut 0 bases from V and 10 bases from J, with 10 bases between. CDR3 amino acids: CASSLVGGGAFF. The CDR3 DNA sequence: TGTGCCAGCAGCTTGGTTGGCGGTGGAGCTTTCTTT.

V is TRBV5-4 and J is TRBJ2-3, with 8 bases aligning to TRBD2. J was trimmed by 2 bases and V by 2 bases; bases with no gene match: 7. CDR3 length equals 16 residues. Germline lookup yields CDR1 SGHNT and CDR2 YYREEE (reference sequence). CDR3 region: CASSFLSGGNTDTQYF. For the CDR3, the DNA is TGTGCCAGCAGCTTTTTGTCGGGGGGGAACACAGATACGCAGTATTTT.

The chain employs TRBV12-3 or TRBV12-4 and TRBJ2-7; 7 positions agree with TRBD2. The CDR3 length is 13 residues. V lost 7 bases and J lost 6; bases outside the gene matches: 9. CDR3 DNA: TGTGCCAGCACCGGATGGGAGGGAGGCGAGCAGTACTTC. It encodes CASTGWEGGEQYF.

This clone was recorded only once. The chain carries TRBV6-6 and TRBJ2-2, with 7 positions matching TRBD2. Germline assignment: CDR1 MNHNY and CDR2 SVGAGI (reference sequence). Unmatched junction bases numbered 6, after V lost 6 bases and J lost 5 bases. The CDR3 spans 14 residues. The CDR3 bases are TGTGCCAGCAGGAGGGAGGGAATAACCGGGGAGCTGTTTTTT. It codes for CASRREGITGELFF.

This chain uses TRBV7-3 with TRBJ2-3; the match to TRBD2 covers 16 bases. Germline V gene lookup returns CDR1 SGHTA and CDR2 FQGTGA. Germline trimming cut 5 bases from V and 3 bases from J; bases unmatched to any gene: 8. This CDR3 has 18 residues. CDR3 nucleotides: TGTGCCAGCAGCCATGGGACTAGCGGGGGGGCCGGGACAGATACGCAGTATTTT. Translated, it gives CASSHGTSGGAGTDTQYF.